These 5 T cell receptor beta chains were all obtained from the same sample, sequenced in a study of OX40 agonist ivuxolimab in advanced cancers. Repertoires were generated with immunoSEQ multiplex PCR, while TCRdb's copy carries only in-frame clones and drops some. The sample records approximately 100,000 clones, 90% being singletons. This sample comprised CD4+ or CD8+ T cells sorted from blood, obtained in a trial of the OX40 agonist ivuxolimab. These TCRs come from an adult with an advanced solid tumor such as melanoma, head and neck, liver or kidney cancer.

The CDR3 nucleotides read TGTGCCAGCAGCTTGGCCGGGGCTGCTGGAAACACCATATATTTT. This sequence encodes CASSLAGAAGNTIYF. The gene calls are TRBV5-4 and TRBJ1-3, with a weak D call TRBD1 (5 bases). The V gene's germline CDR1 is SGHNT and CDR2 YYREEE (reference sequence). The length of the CDR3 is 15 residues. Trimming shortened V by 0 bases and J by 2 bases, and 9 bases separated the two germline ends.

This chain joins TRBV25-1 and TRBJ2-2, with 9 bases aligning to TRBD2. Trimming cost V 2 bases and J 4 bases; bases outside gene matches: 2. Germline V CDR1 and CDR2: MGHDK, SYGVNS. The CDR3 runs 15 residues. The CDR3 region is CASSEGGRATGELFF. The CDR3 DNA reads as TGTGCCAGCAGTGAAGGCGGGAGGGCCACCGGGGAGCTGTTTTTT.

The chain couples TRBV5-1 to TRBJ2-1; D gene unclear. Germline values: CDR1 SGHRS, CDR2 YFSETQ. V gave up 0 bases and J gave up 0 bases, with 10 bases separating them. The CDR3 length is 16 residues. CDR3 sequence reads: CASSLGPGFSYNEQFF. CDR3 DNA sequence: TGCGCCAGCAGCTTGGGGCCTGGTTTCTCCTACAATGAGCAGTTCTTC.

This clone was recorded only once. This sequence joins TRBV4-2 and TRBJ1-3; D is possibly TRBD1 (6 bases). Germline values: CDR1 LGHNA, CDR2 YNFKEQ. V was trimmed by 3 bases and J by 2 bases, leaving 11 bases between them. The CDR3 is 15 amino acids. CDR3 nucleotide sequence: TGTGCCAGCAGCCAGGGTGAGGGGGCTGGAAACACCATATATTTT. It translates to CASSQGEGAGNTIYF.

V usage is TRBV5-1 and J usage is TRBJ2-1; possibly TRBD1 or TRBD2 for D (5 bases each). Germline-derived CDR1 and CDR2 are SGHRS and YFSETQ. The V and J ends lost 4 bases and 6 bases respectively, with 11 bases between them. This CDR3 comprises 13 residues. The CDR3 here is CASSPGGGNEQFF. CDR3 DNA: TGCGCCAGCAGCCCCGGTGGGGGCAATGAGCAGTTCTTC.